This T cell receptor beta chain was sequenced in a study of T cell responses to AZD1222 COVID-19 vaccine. General study points: Donors were largely white British and mainly female; clonal diversity was possibly underestimated. There were vaccine-associated CD4 TCRs across spike, dominant at 160-218 and 743-854.

Generated by immunoSEQ multiplex PCR, the TCRdb table keeps only in-frame clones and is missing some. In the table there are about 76,000 clones, around nine tenths of which are singletons. The CDR3 length is 14 residues. Germline V gene lookup returns CDR1 SGHRS and CDR2 YFSETQ. V was pared by 0 bases and J by 6 bases, with 9 bases between. Notes on this clone: Antigen: not known.

The TCR originated in an adult in good health. The genes are TRBV5-1 and TRBJ2-2; TRBD1 is a possible D gene (6 bases). The sequences come from peripheral blood, collected on day 0 of AZD1222 vaccination. CDR3 bases: TGCGCCAGCAGCTTGGACAGGGCCCCCGGGGAGCTGTTTTTT. This sequence encodes CASSLDRAPGELFF.